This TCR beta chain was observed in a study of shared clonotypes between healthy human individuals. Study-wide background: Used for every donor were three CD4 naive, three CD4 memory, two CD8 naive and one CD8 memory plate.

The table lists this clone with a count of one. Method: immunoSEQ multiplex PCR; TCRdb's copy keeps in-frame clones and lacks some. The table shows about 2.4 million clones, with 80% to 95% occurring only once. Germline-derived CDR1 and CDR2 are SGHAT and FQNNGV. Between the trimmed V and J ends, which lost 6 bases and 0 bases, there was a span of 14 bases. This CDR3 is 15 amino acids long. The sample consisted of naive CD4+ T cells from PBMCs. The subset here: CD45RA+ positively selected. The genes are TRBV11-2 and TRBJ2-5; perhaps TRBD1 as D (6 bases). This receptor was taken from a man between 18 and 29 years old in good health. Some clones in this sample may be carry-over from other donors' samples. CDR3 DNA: TGTGCCAGCAGGAAGCCGGGACAACACCAAGAGACCCAGTACTTC. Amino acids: CASRKPGQHQETQYF.